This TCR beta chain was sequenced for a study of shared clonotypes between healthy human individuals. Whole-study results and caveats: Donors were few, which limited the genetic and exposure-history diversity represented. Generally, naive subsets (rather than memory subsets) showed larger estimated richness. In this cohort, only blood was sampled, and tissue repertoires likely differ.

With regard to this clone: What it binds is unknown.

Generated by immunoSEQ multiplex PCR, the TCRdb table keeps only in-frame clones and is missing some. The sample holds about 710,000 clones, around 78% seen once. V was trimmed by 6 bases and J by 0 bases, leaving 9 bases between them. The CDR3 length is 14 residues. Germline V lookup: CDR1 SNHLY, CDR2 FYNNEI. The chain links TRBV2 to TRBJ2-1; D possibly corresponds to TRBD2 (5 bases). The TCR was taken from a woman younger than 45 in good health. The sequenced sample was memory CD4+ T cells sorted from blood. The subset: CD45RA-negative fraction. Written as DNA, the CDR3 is TGTGCCAGCAGGGAGGATGGCTCCTACAATGAGCAGTTCTTC. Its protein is CASREDGSYNEQFF.